This is a list of T cell receptor beta chains from one sample in a study of blood T cell repertoires in COVID-19. Sequenced by immunoSEQ multiplex PCR; TCRdb stores in-frame clones only, minus some. Of some 150,000 clones listed, around 84% are singletons. The sample comprised peripheral blood. The receptors stem from a human donor in a cohort sampled during active COVID-19. CDR3s include the opening cysteine and the closing phenylalanine or tryptophan. Each record gives: CDR3 DNA, CDR3 protein, clone size, D gene, J gene, V gene. A D gene is named only where the DNA matches it firmly. The size of a clone is reported for some rows only, either as once, few or many, or as a class for expanded clones.

CDR3 DNA: TGTGCCAGCAGCCCGGCGGGCGGGGAGCTGTTTTTT
CDR3 protein: CASSPAGGELFF
clone size: few
D gene: -
J gene: TRBJ2-2
V gene: TRBV3-1/TRBV3-2

CDR3 DNA: TGCGCCAGCAGCCCTGGTAGTGGACAGAGAACCTACGAGCAGTACTTC
CDR3 protein: CASSPGSGQRTYEQYF
clone size: -
D gene: -
J gene: TRBJ2-7
V gene: TRBV5-1

CDR3 DNA: TGTGCCAGCAGCGCCCATACAGGGGGCGCAGCCTACGAGCAGTACTTC
CDR3 protein: CASSAHTGGAAYEQYF
clone size: -
D gene: TRBD1
J gene: TRBJ2-7
V gene: TRBV5-8

CDR3 DNA: TGTGCCAGCAGCACTTGGACAGGGGGAAACTATGGCTACACCTTC
CDR3 protein: CASSTWTGGNYGYTF
clone size: once
D gene: TRBD1
J gene: TRBJ1-2
V gene: TRBV7-9

CDR3 DNA: TGCGCCAGCAGCCAAGGGCATGGTGGCACCGGGGAGCTGTTTTTT
CDR3 protein: CASSQGHGGTGELFF
clone size: -
D gene: -
J gene: TRBJ2-2
V gene: TRBV4-3

CDR3 DNA: TGTGCCACCAGTGATTTGGATCAATCGGGCGGGGAGCTGTTTTTT
CDR3 protein: CATSDLDQSGGELFF
clone size: -
D gene: -
J gene: TRBJ2-2
V gene: TRBV24-1

CDR3 DNA: TGTGCCAGCAGCCTGAACCTGGACAGCCCCACCTACGAGCAGTACTTC
CDR3 protein: CASSLNLDSPTYEQYF
clone size: -
D gene: -
J gene: TRBJ2-7
V gene: TRBV6-2/TRBV6-3

CDR3 DNA: TGTGCCAGCTCACCATCGTCAGGTTATGGTGAGCAGTTCTTC
CDR3 protein: CASSPSSGYGEQFF
clone size: -
D gene: -
J gene: TRBJ2-1
V gene: TRBV18

CDR3 DNA: TGCGCCAGCAGCCAAAATTTCGGGACAGGGGGCTACGAGCAGTACTTC
CDR3 protein: CASSQNFGTGGYEQYF
clone size: -
D gene: TRBD1
J gene: TRBJ2-7
V gene: TRBV4-3

CDR3 DNA: TGTGCCAGTAGTATGGCGGGGACCACCAAAAACATTCAGTACTTC
CDR3 protein: CASSMAGTTKNIQYF
clone size: -
D gene: -
J gene: TRBJ2-4
V gene: TRBV19

CDR3 DNA: TGTGCCAGCAGCCCCGGAGGACAGGGAGCATACAATGAGCAGTTCTTC
CDR3 protein: CASSPGGQGAYNEQFF
clone size: once
D gene: TRBD1
J gene: TRBJ2-1
V gene: TRBV11-3

CDR3 DNA: TGTGCCAGCAGCTTACAGGGGGCCAATTCACCCCTCCACTTT
CDR3 protein: CASSLQGANSPLHF
clone size: -
D gene: TRBD1
J gene: TRBJ1-6
V gene: TRBV7-2

CDR3 DNA: TGTGCCAGCAGCGTACACCCAGGGGGAGGAAACACCATATATTTT
CDR3 protein: CASSVHPGGGNTIYF
clone size: few
D gene: TRBD1
J gene: TRBJ1-3
V gene: TRBV9

CDR3 DNA: TGCGCCAGCAGTGAATTAAGGGTAGCGGGGGATACGCAGTATTTT
CDR3 protein: CASSELRVAGDTQYF
clone size: -
D gene: TRBD2
J gene: TRBJ2-3
V gene: TRBV10-2

CDR3 DNA: TGTGCCAGCAGCTACGGGTCGCGGGGGGGCACAGATACGCAGTATTTT
CDR3 protein: CASSYGSRGGTDTQYF
clone size: -
D gene: TRBD2
J gene: TRBJ2-3
V gene: TRBV3-1/TRBV3-2

CDR3 DNA: TGTGCCAGCATACCCTCGGGGGGTTCCTATAATTCACCCCTCCACTTT
CDR3 protein: CASIPSGGSYNSPLHF
clone size: -
D gene: -
J gene: TRBJ1-6
V gene: TRBV28

CDR3 DNA: TGTGCCAGCAGCTTAGACAGGGCAGGAGAAAAACTGTTTTTT
CDR3 protein: CASSLDRAGEKLFF
clone size: -
D gene: -
J gene: TRBJ1-4
V gene: TRBV7-9

CDR3 DNA: TGTGCCAGCAGCCGAGCCGGGACAGCCTTAACTAATGAAAAACTGTTTTTT
CDR3 protein: CASSRAGTALTNEKLFF
clone size: -
D gene: TRBD1
J gene: TRBJ1-4
V gene: TRBV3-1/TRBV3-2

CDR3 DNA: TGCGCCAGCGGCACAGGGGCTAGCCCAGATACGCAGTATTTT
CDR3 protein: CASGTGASPDTQYF
clone size: -
D gene: TRBD1
J gene: TRBJ2-3
V gene: TRBV5-1

CDR3 DNA: TGTGCCAGCACCAGGGGCGGCAATGAAAAACTGTTTTTT
CDR3 protein: CASTRGGNEKLFF
clone size: -
D gene: -
J gene: TRBJ1-4
V gene: TRBV28

CDR3 DNA: TGTGCCAGCAGCGCGGGACAGGGGATGAACACTGAAGCTTTCTTT
CDR3 protein: CASSAGQGMNTEAFF
clone size: -
D gene: TRBD1
J gene: TRBJ1-1
V gene: TRBV11-3

CDR3 DNA: TGTGCCAGCGGGACAGGCCCTCAGCCCCAGCATTTT
CDR3 protein: CASGTGPQPQHF
clone size: -
D gene: TRBD1
J gene: TRBJ1-5
V gene: TRBV28

CDR3 DNA: TGTGCCAGCACCCGTCGCAGGTGGGATTCACCCCTCCACTTT
CDR3 protein: CASTRRRWDSPLHF
clone size: few
D gene: -
J gene: TRBJ1-6
V gene: TRBV28

CDR3 DNA: TGTGCCAGCAGTCCCCGTGTACAGGGTCGCGAAAAACTGTTTTTT
CDR3 protein: CASSPRVQGREKLFF
clone size: -
D gene: -
J gene: TRBJ1-4
V gene: TRBV11-2

CDR3 DNA: TGTGCCAGCAGGCGTGACAGGGATAATGAAAAACTGTTTTTT
CDR3 protein: CASRRDRDNEKLFF
clone size: -
D gene: TRBD1
J gene: TRBJ1-4
V gene: TRBV2

CDR3 DNA: TGTGCCAGTAGTATAGTCCACGGCACCACTAGACAAGATACGCAGTATTTT
CDR3 protein: CASSIVHGTTRQDTQYF
clone size: -
D gene: -
J gene: TRBJ2-3
V gene: TRBV19

CDR3 DNA: TGTGCCAGCGGAGACGGGGTATACTACGAGCAGTACTTC
CDR3 protein: CASGDGVYYEQYF
clone size: -
D gene: -
J gene: TRBJ2-7
V gene: TRBV6-5

CDR3 DNA: TGTGCCAGCAGCTCCCCCGGGACAGAAGGGCCCTACTATGGCTACACCTTC
CDR3 protein: CASSSPGTEGPYYGYTF
clone size: once
D gene: TRBD1
J gene: TRBJ1-2
V gene: TRBV5-6

CDR3 DNA: TGCAGCACGAAAGGAGACCGAGAAGCTTTCTTT
CDR3 protein: CSTKGDREAFF
clone size: -
D gene: -
J gene: TRBJ1-1
V gene: TRBV29-1

CDR3 DNA: TGTGCCAGCAGCTTAAACAGGGATCAGCCCCAGCATTTT
CDR3 protein: CASSLNRDQPQHF
clone size: -
D gene: -
J gene: TRBJ1-5
V gene: TRBV7-8

CDR3 DNA: TGTGCCAGCAGTTTCGAGGAGCGGGGCTACACCTTC
CDR3 protein: CASSFEERGYTF
clone size: once
D gene: -
J gene: TRBJ1-2
V gene: TRBV28

CDR3 DNA: TGTGCCAGCAGCCAGGGGGGCCAGCTCCAGGGTTACGGCTACACCTTC
CDR3 protein: CASSQGGQLQGYGYTF
clone size: -
D gene: -
J gene: TRBJ1-2
V gene: TRBV21-1

CDR3 DNA: TGCGCCAGCAGCCAAGATCAGGGTAGTATCAATTCACCCCTCCACTTT
CDR3 protein: CASSQDQGSINSPLHF
clone size: -
D gene: -
J gene: TRBJ1-6
V gene: TRBV4-3

CDR3 DNA: TGTGCCTGTCAACCGGTGGGACTAGAAGCTTTCTTT
CDR3 protein: CACQPVGLEAFF
clone size: -
D gene: -
J gene: TRBJ1-1
V gene: TRBV30

CDR3 DNA: TGTGCCAGTAGTGCCCAAGGGACAGGGAAAACTGAAGCTTTCTTT
CDR3 protein: CASSAQGTGKTEAFF
clone size: once
D gene: TRBD1
J gene: TRBJ1-1
V gene: TRBV19

CDR3 DNA: TGTGCCAGCAGATTAGACCACAGCTCCTACAATGAGCAGTTCTTC
CDR3 protein: CASRLDHSSYNEQFF
clone size: -
D gene: -
J gene: TRBJ2-1
V gene: TRBV7-2

CDR3 DNA: TGCGCCAGCAGCTTGGAAGGTCTAGCGGGGGTTTTCTACGAGCAGTACTTC
CDR3 protein: CASSLEGLAGVFYEQYF
clone size: -
D gene: TRBD2
J gene: TRBJ2-7
V gene: TRBV5-1

CDR3 DNA: TGTGCCAGCAGCCTCAGGGGGGCCCGGGCAGATACGCAGTATTTT
CDR3 protein: CASSLRGARADTQYF
clone size: -
D gene: -
J gene: TRBJ2-3
V gene: TRBV9

CDR3 DNA: TGTGCCAGCAGCTTTCAGGGGAACACTGAAGCTTTCTTT
CDR3 protein: CASSFQGNTEAFF
clone size: few
D gene: -
J gene: TRBJ1-1
V gene: TRBV13

CDR3 DNA: TGTGCCAGCAGTTTACAGGCAGCGGCCGGGGAGCTGTTTTTT
CDR3 protein: CASSLQAAAGELFF
clone size: once
D gene: -
J gene: TRBJ2-2
V gene: TRBV27